Listed below are T cell receptor beta chains from one sample, sequenced in a study of Graves' ophthalmopathy and Graves' hyperthyroidism. TCRdb reprocessed the multiplex PCR reads with MiXCR, giving one entry per CDR3 protein. Counted here are about 480,000 distinct CDR3 sequences, under 15% occurring once; the ten biggest clones make up 8% to 10%. Sequencing was carried out using blood. The receptors were gathered from a woman aged 25 to 45 with Graves' ophthalmopathy. The CDR3 runs from the conserved cysteine through the conserved F or W. The D gene is left open where the match is weak. Rows may omit the clone size; those that give it use once, few, many or a size class.

V gene	J gene	D gene	CDR3 length	clone size	CDR3 DNA	CDR3 protein
TRBV19	TRBJ1-6	.	15	few	TGTGCCAGTAGTATCCTCAGCCAGGGTAATTCACCCCTCCACTTT	CASSILSQGNSPLHF
TRBV20-1	TRBJ1-1	.	13	once	TGCAGTGCCCCATCGCCCGGGAACACTGAAGCTTTCTTT	CSAPSPGNTEAFF
TRBV3-1	TRBJ1-1	.	16	few	TGTGCCAGCAGCCAACACCCCACGGTCATGAACACTGAAGCTTTCTTT	CASSQHPTVMNTEAFF
TRBV6-5	TRBJ1-1	TRBD1	14	many	TGTGCCAGCATTCTACGGGACAGCTACACTGAAGCTTTCTTT	CASILRDSYTEAFF
TRBV6-1	TRBJ2-2	TRBD2	16	many	TGTGCCAGCCGACTGACTAGCGCCTTGAACACCGGGGAGCTGTTTTTT	CASRLTSALNTGELFF
TRBV28	TRBJ2-5	.	12	many	TGTGTCAGCTCTTCCGTCGTGGAGACCCAGTACTTC	CVSSSVVETQYF
TRBV30	TRBJ2-2	TRBD2	17	few	TGTGCCTGGAGTGTCGTTAGCGGGGGGCCAAACACCGGGGAGCTGTTTTTT	CAWSVVSGGPNTGELFF
TRBV11-2	TRBJ1-2	TRBD1	16	many	TGTGCCAGCAGCTTGACAGGGGGCGCCCGTAACTATGGCTACACCTTC	CASSLTGGARNYGYTF
TRBV24-1	TRBJ1-2	.	13	many	TGTGCCACCAGTGATCCAACGGGCTATGGCTACACCTTC	CATSDPTGYGYTF
TRBV6-1	TRBJ1-1	TRBD1	16	many	TGTGCCAGCAATCCGACAGGGAAATTCGGGAACACTGAAGCTTTCTTT	CASNPTGKFGNTEAFF
TRBV6-1	TRBJ2-7	.	15	many	TGTGCCAGCAGTGTCGTGGGGACCTATGGCTACGAGCAGTACTTC	CASSVVGTYGYEQYF
TRBV27	TRBJ2-7	.	13	.	TGTGCCAGCAGGACGAGGGGGGCCTACGAGCAGTACTTC	CASRTRGAYEQYF
TRBV6-1	TRBJ2-2	.	15	.	TGTGCCAGCAGAAGACAGGGACTGGGCACCGGGGAGCTGTTTTTT	CASRRQGLGTGELFF
TRBV28	TRBJ2-5	TRBD2	14	many	TGTGCCAGCAGTATCCGAGCGGGAGAGGAGACCCAGTACTTC	CASSIRAGEETQYF
TRBV28	TRBJ2-7	TRBD2	18	many	TGTGCCAGCAGTTCCCGGACTAGCGGGAGGGCCGGAATGTACGAGCAGTACTTC	CASSSRTSGRAGMYEQYF
TRBV2	TRBJ2-5	.	14	many	TGTGCCAGCAGACCCGGTCCTACTGTGGGGACCCAGTACTTC	CASRPGPTVGTQYF
TRBV10-3	TRBJ2-2	.	14	many	TGTGCCATCAGTGAGTCTAGGGGTCCCGGGGAGCTGTTTTTT	CAISESRGPGELFF